Listed here is a single T cell receptor beta chain. These donors, healthy bone marrow donors, were studied. 13 Jbeta primers and 60 Vbeta primers were used for the PCR. Using immunoSEQ multiplex PCR, the repertoire was profiled, and TCRdb retains in-frame clones only, with some absent. The sample holds fewer than 200,000 clones, approximately 85% seen once. The data were obtained in a study of cytomegalovirus exposure and HLA in healthy donors. Sample: PBMCs. The sequence derives from a man between 18 and 35 years old in good health and CMV-seropositive.

The CDR3 reads CAWQRGHSNTEAFF. The CDR3 coding sequence is TGTGCCTGGCAGAGGGGACACTCGAACACTGAAGCTTTCTTT. The chain links TRBV30 to TRBJ1-1; weak D call: TRBD1 (6 bases). Between the trimmed V and J ends, which lost 5 bases and 1 base, there was a span of 14 bases. Germline V gene data show CDR1 as GTSNPN and CDR2 as SVGIG (reference sequence). The CDR3 consists of 14 residues.